Listed below are T cell receptor beta chains from one sample, sequenced in a study of T cell responses to AZD1222 COVID-19 vaccine. The method was immunoSEQ multiplex PCR; TCRdb's version includes in-frame clones alone and lacks a portion of them. The sample includes over 100,000 clones, about nine tenths of them seen just once. The specimen was peripheral blood, collected on day 0 of AZD1222 vaccination. The receptor source for this set is an adult in good health. CDR3s include the opening cysteine and the closing phenylalanine or tryptophan. Each record gives: CDR3 DNA, CDR3 protein, clone size, V gene, D gene, J gene. The D gene is left open where the match is weak. Some rows have no size entry. The others give once, few or many, or a class for an expanded clone.

TGTGCCAGCAGCTTGACAGGCGTGGAGACCCAGTACTTC	CASSLTGVETQYF	.	TRBV5-5	.	TRBJ2-5
TGTGCCAGCAGCCTCTACAGGGAACAGCCCCAGCATTTT	CASSLYREQPQHF	.	TRBV7-2	.	TRBJ1-5
TGCGCCAGCAGCCAAGAGGCGGCCGCGAACACCGGGGAGCTGTTTTTT	CASSQEAAANTGELFF	.	TRBV4-1	.	TRBJ2-2
TGTGCCAGCAGCTTGCAGCGCACAGATACGCAGTATTTT	CASSLQRTDTQYF	.	TRBV5-5	.	TRBJ2-3
TGTGCCAGCACCCAACCTACAGGGGTGGTAGAGACCCAGTACTTC	CASTQPTGVVETQYF	.	TRBV25-1	TRBD1	TRBJ2-5
TGTGCCAGCAGCACATCCGACAGGGGGCTGGGTGGCTACACCTTC	CASSTSDRGLGGYTF	.	TRBV7-9	TRBD1	TRBJ1-2
TGTGCCAGCAGTTCACCTAGAGAGGAGCAGTTCTTC	CASSSPREEQFF	once	TRBV28	.	TRBJ2-1
TGCAGCGTTGGGTCCCCCCTTGGGACCAGCTATGGCTACACCTTC	CSVGSPLGTSYGYTF	.	TRBV29-1	.	TRBJ1-2
TGTGCCAGCAGTTACCTGATTCAGCCCCAGCATTTT	CASSYLIQPQHF	.	TRBV6-2/TRBV6-3	.	TRBJ1-5
TGTGCCAGCAGCCCCCGCGGGCAGGGGGCGTCCTCTGAAGCTTTCTTT	CASSPRGQGASSEAFF	.	TRBV5-4	TRBD1	TRBJ1-1
TGTGCCAGTAGTATCATCCCAGGACAGGGGGGCGAGCCCCAGCATTTT	CASSIIPGQGGEPQHF	.	TRBV19	TRBD1	TRBJ1-5
TGTGCCAGCAGTCGGTACGGGGACAGGAGCTACGAGCAGTACTTC	CASSRYGDRSYEQYF	.	TRBV27	TRBD1	TRBJ2-7
TGTGCCAGCTCACCATCCGTAGCGGGGGGGCAAGAGACCCAGTACTTC	CASSPSVAGGQETQYF	.	TRBV18	TRBD2	TRBJ2-5